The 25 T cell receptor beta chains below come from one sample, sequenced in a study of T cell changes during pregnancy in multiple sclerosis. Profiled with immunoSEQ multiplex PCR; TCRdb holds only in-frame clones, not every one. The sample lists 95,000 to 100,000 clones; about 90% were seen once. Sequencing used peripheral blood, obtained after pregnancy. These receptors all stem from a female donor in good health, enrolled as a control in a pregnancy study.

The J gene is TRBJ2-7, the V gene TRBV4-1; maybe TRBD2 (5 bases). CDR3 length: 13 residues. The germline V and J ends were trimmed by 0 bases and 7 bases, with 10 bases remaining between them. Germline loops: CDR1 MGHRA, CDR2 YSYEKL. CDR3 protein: CASSQDLRREQYF. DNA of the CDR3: TGCGCCAGCAGCCAAGATCTAAGGAGGGAGCAGTACTTC.

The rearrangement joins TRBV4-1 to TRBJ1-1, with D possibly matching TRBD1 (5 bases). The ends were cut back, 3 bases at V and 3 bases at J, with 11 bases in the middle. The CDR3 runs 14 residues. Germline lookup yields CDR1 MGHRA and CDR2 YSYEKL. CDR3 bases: TGCGCCAGCAGCCACGTACGCAGGGACACTGAAGCTTTCTTT. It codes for CASSHVRRDTEAFF.

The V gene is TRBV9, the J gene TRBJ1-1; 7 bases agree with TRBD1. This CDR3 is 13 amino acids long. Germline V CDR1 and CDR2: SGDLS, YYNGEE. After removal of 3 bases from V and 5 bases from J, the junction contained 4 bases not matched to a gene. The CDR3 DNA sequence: TGTGCCAGCAGCGAAACACAGGGGACTGAAGCTTTCTTT. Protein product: CASSETQGTEAFF.

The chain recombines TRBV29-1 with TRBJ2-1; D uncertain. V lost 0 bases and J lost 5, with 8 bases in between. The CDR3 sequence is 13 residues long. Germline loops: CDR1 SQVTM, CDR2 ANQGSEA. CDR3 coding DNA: TGCAGCGTTGAAGATCACCGAGACAATGAGCAGTTCTTC. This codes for CSVEDHRDNEQFF.

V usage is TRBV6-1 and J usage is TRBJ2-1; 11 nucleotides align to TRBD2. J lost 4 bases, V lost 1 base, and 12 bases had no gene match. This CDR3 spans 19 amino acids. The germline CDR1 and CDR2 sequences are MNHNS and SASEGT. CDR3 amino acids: CASSEVGTSGLPRYNEQFF. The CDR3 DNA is TGTGCCAGCAGTGAAGTAGGGACTAGCGGCCTCCCGAGATACAATGAGCAGTTCTTC.

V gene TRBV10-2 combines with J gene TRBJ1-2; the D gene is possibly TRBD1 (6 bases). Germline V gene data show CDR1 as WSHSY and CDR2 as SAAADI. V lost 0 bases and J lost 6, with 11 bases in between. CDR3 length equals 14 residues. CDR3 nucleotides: TGCGCCAGCAGTGAGTCGGAACAGGGACATGGCTACACCTTC. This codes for CASSESEQGHGYTF.

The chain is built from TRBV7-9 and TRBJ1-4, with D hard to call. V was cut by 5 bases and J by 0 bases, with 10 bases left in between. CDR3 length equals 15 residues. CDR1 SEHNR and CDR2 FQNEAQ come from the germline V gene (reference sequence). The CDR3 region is CASSAHSATNEKLFF. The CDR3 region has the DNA TGTGCCAGCAGCGCCCACAGTGCAACTAATGAAAAACTGTTTTTT.

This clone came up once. CDR3 sequence (DNA): TGTGCCAGCAGCTTACAGGGGCAGGGCTACACCTTC. It specifies CASSLQGQGYTF. V and J are TRBV7-3 and TRBJ1-2, with TRBD1 as a possible D gene (6 bases). The CDR3 is made up of 12 amino acids. Looked up from germline, CDR1 is SGHTA and CDR2 is FQGTGA. V was clipped by 2 bases and J by 8 bases, with 9 bases between them.

CDR3 nucleotide sequence: TGTGCCAGCAGTTTGTTAGCGGGAGGGCCCCAAGAGACCCAGTACTTC. This codes for CASSLLAGGPQETQYF. The chain couples TRBV28 to TRBJ2-5; 11 bases match TRBD2. This CDR3 region has 16 residues. Germline lookup yields CDR1 MDHEN and CDR2 SYDVKM. J was trimmed by 1 base and V by 3 bases; bases with no gene match: 4.

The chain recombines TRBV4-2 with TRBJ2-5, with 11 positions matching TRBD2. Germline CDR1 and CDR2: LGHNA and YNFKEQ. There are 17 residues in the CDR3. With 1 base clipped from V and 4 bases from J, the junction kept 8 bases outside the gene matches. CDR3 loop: CASSQGLTSGGLETQYF. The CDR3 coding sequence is TGTGCCAGCAGCCAAGGACTAACTAGCGGGGGCTTAGAGACCCAGTACTTC.

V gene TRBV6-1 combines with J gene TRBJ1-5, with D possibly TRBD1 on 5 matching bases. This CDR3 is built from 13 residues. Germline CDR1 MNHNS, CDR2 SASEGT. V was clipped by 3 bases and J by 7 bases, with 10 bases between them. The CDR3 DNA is TGTGCCAGCAGTGACAGGGCATTCCAGCCCCAGCATTTT. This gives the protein CASSDRAFQPQHF.

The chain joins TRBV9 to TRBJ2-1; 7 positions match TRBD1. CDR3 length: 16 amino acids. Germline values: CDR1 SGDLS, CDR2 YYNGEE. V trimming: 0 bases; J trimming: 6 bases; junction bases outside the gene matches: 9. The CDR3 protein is CASSVELGQFFNEQFF. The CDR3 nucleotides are TGTGCCAGCAGCGTAGAGCTGGGACAGTTCTTCAATGAGCAGTTCTTC.

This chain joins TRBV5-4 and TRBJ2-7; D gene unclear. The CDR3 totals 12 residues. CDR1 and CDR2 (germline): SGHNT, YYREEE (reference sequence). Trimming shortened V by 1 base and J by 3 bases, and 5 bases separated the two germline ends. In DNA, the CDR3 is TGTGCCAGCAGCTTGAACTTCTACGAGCAGTACTTC. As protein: CASSLNFYEQYF.

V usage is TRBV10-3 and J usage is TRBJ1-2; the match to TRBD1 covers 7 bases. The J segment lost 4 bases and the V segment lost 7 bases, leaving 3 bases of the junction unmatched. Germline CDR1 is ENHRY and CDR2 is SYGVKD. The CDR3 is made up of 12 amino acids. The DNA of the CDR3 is TGTGCCATCACCGACAGGGCCTATGGCTACACCTTC. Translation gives CAITDRAYGYTF.

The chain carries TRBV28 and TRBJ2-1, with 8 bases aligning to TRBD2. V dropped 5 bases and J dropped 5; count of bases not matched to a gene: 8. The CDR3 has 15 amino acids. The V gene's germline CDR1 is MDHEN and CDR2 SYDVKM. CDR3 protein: CASSTTGLGNNEQFF. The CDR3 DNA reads TGTGCCAGCAGTACAACGGGACTAGGTAACAATGAGCAGTTCTTC.

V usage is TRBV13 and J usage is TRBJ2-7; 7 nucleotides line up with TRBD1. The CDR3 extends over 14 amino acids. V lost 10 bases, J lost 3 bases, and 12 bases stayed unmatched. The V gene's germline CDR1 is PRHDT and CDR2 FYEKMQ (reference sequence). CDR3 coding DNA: TGTGCCACCGAAGACCGAACAGGGGACTACGAGCAGTACTTC. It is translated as CATEDRTGDYEQYF.

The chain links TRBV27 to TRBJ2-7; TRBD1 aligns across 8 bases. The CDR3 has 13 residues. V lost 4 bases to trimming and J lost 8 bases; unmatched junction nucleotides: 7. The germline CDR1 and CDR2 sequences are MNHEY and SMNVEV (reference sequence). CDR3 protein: CASSSDRVTKQYF. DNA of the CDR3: TGTGCCAGCAGTTCGGACAGGGTTACGAAGCAGTACTTC.

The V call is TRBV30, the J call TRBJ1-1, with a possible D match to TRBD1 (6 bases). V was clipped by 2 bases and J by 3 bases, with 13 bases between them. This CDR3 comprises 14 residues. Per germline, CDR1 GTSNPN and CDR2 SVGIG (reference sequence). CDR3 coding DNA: TGTGCCTGGAGTCCCCGAGGGGGGGACACTGAAGCTTTCTTT. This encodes CAWSPRGGDTEAFF.

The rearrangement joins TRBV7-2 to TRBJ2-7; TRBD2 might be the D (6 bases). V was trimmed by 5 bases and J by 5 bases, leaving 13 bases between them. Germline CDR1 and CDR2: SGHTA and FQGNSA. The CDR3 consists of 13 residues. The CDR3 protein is CASSTGLYNEQYF. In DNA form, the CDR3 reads TGTGCCAGCAGCACGGGACTTTACAACGAGCAGTACTTC.

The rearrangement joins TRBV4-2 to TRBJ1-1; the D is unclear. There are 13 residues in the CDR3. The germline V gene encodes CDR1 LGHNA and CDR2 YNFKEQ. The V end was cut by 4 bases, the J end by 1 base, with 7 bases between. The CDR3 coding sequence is TGTGCCAGCAGCCCCTTATGGAACACTGAAGCTTTCTTT. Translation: CASSPLWNTEAFF.

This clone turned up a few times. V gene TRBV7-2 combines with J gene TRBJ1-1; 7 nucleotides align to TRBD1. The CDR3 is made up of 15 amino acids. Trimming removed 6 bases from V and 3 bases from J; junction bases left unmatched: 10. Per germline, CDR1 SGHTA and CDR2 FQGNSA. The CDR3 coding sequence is TGTGCCAGCAGGTCGAACACAGGGGTTTACACTGAAGCTTTCTTT. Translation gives CASRSNTGVYTEAFF.

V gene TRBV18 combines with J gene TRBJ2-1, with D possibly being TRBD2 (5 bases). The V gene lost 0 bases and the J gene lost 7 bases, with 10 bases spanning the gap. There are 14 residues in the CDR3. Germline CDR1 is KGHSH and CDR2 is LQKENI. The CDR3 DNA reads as TGTGCCAGCTCACCACCGCCAGGCGGGAATGAGCAGTTCTTC. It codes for CASSPPPGGNEQFF.

The CDR3 here is CASSQNVRRTGSLYEQYF. CDR3 DNA: TGCGCCAGCAGCCAAAACGTCAGGCGGACAGGGAGCCTCTACGAGCAGTACTTC. The chain couples TRBV4-1 to TRBJ2-7; TRBD1 matches 8 bases. The germline V gene encodes CDR1 MGHRA and CDR2 YSYEKL. The CDR3 is 18 residues long. V trimming: 2 bases; J trimming: 3 bases; junction bases outside the gene matches: 15.

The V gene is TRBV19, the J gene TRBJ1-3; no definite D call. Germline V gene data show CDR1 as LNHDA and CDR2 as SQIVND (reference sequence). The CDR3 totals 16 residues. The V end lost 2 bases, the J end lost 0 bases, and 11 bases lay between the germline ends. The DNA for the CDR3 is TGTGCCAGTAGTATACTGCGTCGGAGCTCTGGAAACACCATATATTTT. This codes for CASSILRRSSGNTIYF.

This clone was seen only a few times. CDR3 region: CASSSRSGSESPLHF. For the CDR3, the DNA is TGTGCCAGCAGTTCCAGATCAGGGTCAGAATCACCCCTCCACTTT. The chain couples TRBV27 to TRBJ1-6, with D perhaps TRBD1 (5 bases). CDR3 size: 15 residues. Germline loops: CDR1 MNHEY, CDR2 SMNVEV (reference sequence). With 4 bases removed from V and 10 bases from J, the gap between germline ends came to 17 bases.